The 9 T cell receptor beta chains below come from one sample, sequenced in a study of blood T cell repertoires in COVID-19. The method was immunoSEQ multiplex PCR; TCRdb's version includes in-frame clones alone and lacks a portion of them. The sample gives 150,000 to 200,000 clones, more than 90% of which show up once; around 0.53% is in the top ten. The source material was peripheral blood. The source of these receptors is a man aged 50-60 years with acute or convalescent COVID-19.

The chain employs TRBV18 and TRBJ1-4; D gene unclear. The germline gives CDR1 KGHSH, CDR2 LQKENI. The length of the CDR3 is 15 residues. V lost 2 bases and J lost 3, with 10 bases in between. This CDR3 is CASSPVQEPNEKLFF. Here the CDR3 DNA reads TGTGCCAGCTCACCAGTTCAGGAACCTAATGAAAAACTGTTTTTT.

The chain couples TRBV7-3 to TRBJ2-6; TRBD1 aligns across 7 bases. Germline V gene sequence: CDR1 SGHTA, CDR2 FQGTGA. This CDR3 has 17 residues. The V gene end was trimmed by 5 bases and the J gene end by 0 bases; junction bases not matched to a gene: 7. CDR3 nucleotides: TGTGCCAGCAGCACTTTGACAGGGAACTCTGGGGCCAACGTCCTGACTTTC. Translating it yields CASSTLTGNSGANVLTF.

CDR3 DNA: TGTGCCAGCAGCGTAGCAGGGTTCCCTCACAATGAGCAGTTCTTC. Its translation: CASSVAGFPHNEQFF. The chain combines TRBV9 with TRBJ2-1; D possibly corresponds to TRBD1 (5 bases). Per germline, CDR1 SGDLS and CDR2 YYNGEE. V lost 0 bases, J lost 5 bases, and 12 bases lay in between. CDR3 length: 15 residues.

The chain couples TRBV6-4 to TRBJ2-6; D might be TRBD1 (6 bases). From germline, CDR1 is MRHNA and CDR2 SNTAGT. Between the trimmed V and J ends, which lost 8 bases and 9 bases, there was a span of 11 bases. The CDR3 length is 12 residues. The CDR3 sequence: CASGTGNNVLTF. DNA of the CDR3: TGTGCCAGCGGTACAGGGAACAACGTCCTGACTTTC.

The V and J genes are TRBV9 and TRBJ1-2; D remains unclear. The CDR3 covers 12 residues. V lost 5 bases and J lost 8, with 13 bases in between. The germline gives CDR1 SGDLS, CDR2 YYNGEE. The CDR3 loop reads CASRGMEVGYTF. In DNA, the CDR3 is TGTGCCAGCAGGGGGATGGAGGTCGGCTACACCTTC.

This clone was seen more than once but under ten times. The rearrangement uses TRBV28 and TRBJ2-1; D might be TRBD1 (5 bases). V was clipped by 5 bases and J by 4 bases, with 12 bases between them. This CDR3 contains 14 residues. In germline, CDR1 is MDHEN, CDR2 SYDVKM. The CDR3 sequence is CASSIPGPYNEQFF. CDR3 bases: TGTGCCAGCAGTATACCAGGGCCATACAATGAGCAGTTCTTC. Together with reference TRBV28 and TRBJ2-1, the CDR3 gives the full variable domain: DVKVTQSSRYLVKRTGEKVFLECVQDMDHENMFWYRQDPGLGLRLIYFSYDVKMKEKGDIPEGYSVSREKKERFSLILESASTNQTSMYLCASSIPGPYNEQFFGPGTRLTVL.

This clone was detected only once. The chain links TRBV7-9 to TRBJ2-7; TRBD2 aligns across 8 bases. Germline values: CDR1 SEHNR, CDR2 FQNEAQ (reference sequence). V lost 3 bases and J lost 6; bases outside the gene matches: 10. CDR3 length: 15 amino acids. The CDR3 bases are TGTGCCAGCAGCTTTAGATCGGGGGGGATTGCCGAGCAGTACGTC. The encoded protein is CASSFRSGGIAEQYV.

The chain has TRBV4-1 and TRBJ2-2, with 10 positions matching TRBD2. Germline-derived CDR1 and CDR2 are MGHRA and YSYEKL. The CDR3 contains 21 residues. V trimming: 4 bases; J trimming: 4 bases; junction bases outside the gene matches: 21. The CDR3 bases are TGCGCCAGCAGCCCCCAAACCGCGGGACGGATATCTAGCGGGGGCACCGGGGAGCTGTTTTTT. Protein product: CASSPQTAGRISSGGTGELFF.

This chain connects TRBV4-1 to TRBJ1-4; 8 nucleotides align to TRBD1. There are 16 residues in the CDR3. Germline V CDR1 and CDR2: MGHRA, YSYEKL. J gave up 5 bases and V 1 base, and 6 bases lay outside the gene matches. CDR3: CASSQAQTGENEKLFF. The DNA of the CDR3 is TGCGCCAGCAGCCAAGCCCAGACAGGGGAAAATGAAAAACTGTTTTTT.